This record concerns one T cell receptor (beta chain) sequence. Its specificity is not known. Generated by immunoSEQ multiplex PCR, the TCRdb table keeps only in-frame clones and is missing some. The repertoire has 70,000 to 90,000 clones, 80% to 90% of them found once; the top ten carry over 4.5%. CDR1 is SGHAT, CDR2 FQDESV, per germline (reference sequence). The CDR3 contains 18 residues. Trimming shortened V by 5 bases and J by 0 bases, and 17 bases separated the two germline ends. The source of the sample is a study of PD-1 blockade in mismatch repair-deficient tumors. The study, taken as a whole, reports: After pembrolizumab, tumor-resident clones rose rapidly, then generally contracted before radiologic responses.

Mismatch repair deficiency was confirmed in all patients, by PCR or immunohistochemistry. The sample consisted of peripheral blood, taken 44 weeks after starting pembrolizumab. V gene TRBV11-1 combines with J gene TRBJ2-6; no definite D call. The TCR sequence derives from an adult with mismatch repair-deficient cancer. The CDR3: CASSTGRLIRSGANVLTF. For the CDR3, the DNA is TGTGCCAGCAGCACCGGAAGACTGATACGCTCTGGGGCCAACGTCCTGACTTTC.